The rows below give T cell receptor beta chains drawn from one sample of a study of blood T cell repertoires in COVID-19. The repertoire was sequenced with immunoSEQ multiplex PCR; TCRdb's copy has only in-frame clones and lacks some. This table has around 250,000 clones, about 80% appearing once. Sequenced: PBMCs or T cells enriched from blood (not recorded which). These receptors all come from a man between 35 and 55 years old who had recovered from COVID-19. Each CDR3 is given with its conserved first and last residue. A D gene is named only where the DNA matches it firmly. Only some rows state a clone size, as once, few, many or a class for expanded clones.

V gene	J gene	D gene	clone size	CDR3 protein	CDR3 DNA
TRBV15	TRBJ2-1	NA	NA	CATSWLSGARDEQFF	TGTGCCACCAGCTGGCTATCAGGGGCAAGGGACGAGCAGTTCTTC
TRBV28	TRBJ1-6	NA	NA	CASSLGGGRLPPLHF	TGTGCCAGCAGTTTGGGGGGAGGGAGGCTTCCACCCCTCCACTTT
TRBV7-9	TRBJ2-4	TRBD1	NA	CASSHRDRGKNIQYF	TGTGCCAGCAGCCACCGGGACAGGGGCAAAAACATTCAGTACTTC
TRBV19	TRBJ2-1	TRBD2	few	CATRGGGSFIYEQFF	TGTGCCACCCGGGGGGGTGGTTCCTTTATCTATGAGCAGTTCTTC
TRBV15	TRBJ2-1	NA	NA	CATSRANNEQFF	TGTGCCACCAGCAGAGCAAACAATGAGCAGTTCTTC
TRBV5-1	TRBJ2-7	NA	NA	CASSLMARSYEQYF	TGCGCCAGCAGCTTGATGGCTAGATCCTACGAGCAGTACTTC
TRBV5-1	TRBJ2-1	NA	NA	CASSLTPGQTNEQFF	TGCGCCAGCAGCTTGACCCCAGGACAGACCAATGAGCAGTTCTTC
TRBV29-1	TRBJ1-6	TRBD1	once	CSVEGQDNSPLHF	TGCAGCGTTGAGGGACAGGATAATTCACCCCTCCACTTT
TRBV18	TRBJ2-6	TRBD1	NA	CASSPLDRGFGANVLTF	TGTGCCAGCTCACCGCTGGACAGGGGATTTGGGGCCAACGTCCTGACTTTC
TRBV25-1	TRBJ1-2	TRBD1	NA	CASQQGANYGYTF	TGTGCCAGTCAACAGGGGGCCAACTATGGCTACACCTTC
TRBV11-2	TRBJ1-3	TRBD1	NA	CASSLAGQGSGNTVYF	TGTGCCAGCAGCTTAGCGGGACAGGGCTCTGGAAACACCGTATATTTT
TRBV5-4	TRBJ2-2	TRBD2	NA	CASSLVGSGRFLPGELFF	TGTGCCAGCAGCTTGGTTGGTAGCGGGAGGTTTTTACCCGGGGAGCTGTTTTTT
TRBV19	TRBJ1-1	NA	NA	CASSIGGQPNTEAFF	TGTGCCAGTAGTATAGGGGGGCAGCCGAACACTGAAGCTTTCTTT
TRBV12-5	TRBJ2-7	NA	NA	CASGLKHGTYEQYF	TGTGCTAGTGGTTTGAAGCATGGTACGTACGAGCAGTACTTC
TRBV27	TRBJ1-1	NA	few	CASSLQGWGRGNTEAFF	TGTGCCAGCAGTCTGCAAGGCTGGGGCAGGGGGAACACTGAAGCTTTCTTT
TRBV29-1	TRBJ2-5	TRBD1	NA	CSVQTGEETQYF	TGCAGCGTTCAAACAGGGGAAGAGACCCAGTACTTC
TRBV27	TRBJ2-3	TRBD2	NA	CASSFPGLAGVTGTQYF	TGTGCCAGCAGTTTCCCCGGACTAGCGGGAGTCACGGGTACGCAGTATTTT
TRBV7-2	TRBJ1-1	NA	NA	CASSFEGGRVTEAFF	TGTGCCAGCAGCTTCGAAGGAGGGCGGGTCACTGAAGCTTTCTTT
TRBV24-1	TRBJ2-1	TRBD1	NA	CATSDPGTGGGDEQFF	TGTGCCACCAGTGATCCCGGGACAGGGGGCGGAGATGAGCAGTTCTTC
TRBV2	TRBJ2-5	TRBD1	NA	CASSHSGTGAQETQYF	TGTGCCAGCAGTCACTCCGGGACAGGAGCCCAAGAGACCCAGTACTTC
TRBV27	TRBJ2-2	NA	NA	CASRLNPVGEIAGELFF	TGTGCCAGCAGACTCAACCCCGTGGGAGAGATCGCCGGGGAGCTGTTTTTT
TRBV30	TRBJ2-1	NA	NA	CAWGNGGGEQFF	TGTGCCTGGGGTAATGGGGGCGGGGAGCAGTTCTTC
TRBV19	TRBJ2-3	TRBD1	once	CASSIRGRVSSTDTQYF	TGTGCCAGTAGTATTAGGGGGCGAGTATCTAGCACAGATACGCAGTATTTT
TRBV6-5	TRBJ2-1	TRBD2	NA	CASSRGEREQFF	TGTGCCAGCAGTCGGGGGGAGCGGGAGCAGTTCTTC
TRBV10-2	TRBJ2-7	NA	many	CASSDAPGFYEQYF	TGCGCCAGCAGTGACGCTCCCGGGTTCTACGAGCAGTACTTC
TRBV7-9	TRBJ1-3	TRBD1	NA	CASSSLKEAGGGNTIYF	TGTGCCAGCAGCTCCCTAAAGGAGGCAGGGGGAGGAAACACCATATATTTT
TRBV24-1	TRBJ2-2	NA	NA	CATSETRADTGELFF	TGTGCCACCAGTGAGACCCGAGCGGACACCGGGGAGCTGTTTTTT
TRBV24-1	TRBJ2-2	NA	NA	CATSDWNRAGELFF	TGTGCCACCAGTGATTGGAACAGGGCCGGGGAGCTGTTTTTT
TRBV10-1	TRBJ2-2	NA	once	CASSREQTGELFF	TGCGCCAGCAGTCGGGAACAGACCGGGGAGCTGTTTTTT
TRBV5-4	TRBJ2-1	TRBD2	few	CASSLGGGGAGNEQFF	TGTGCCAGCAGCTTAGGAGGCGGGGGGGCCGGGAATGAGCAGTTCTTC
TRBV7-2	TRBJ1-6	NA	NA	CASSFTGSPNSPLHF	TGTGCCAGCAGCTTTACAGGGAGCCCTAATTCACCCCTCCACTTT
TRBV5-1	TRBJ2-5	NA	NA	CASSWLGGREETQYF	TGCGCCAGCAGCTGGCTGGGGGGGCGCGAGGAGACCCAGTACTTC
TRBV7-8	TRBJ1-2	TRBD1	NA	CASRQTGGWGGYTF	TGTGCCAGCAGGCAGACAGGGGGCTGGGGTGGCTACACCTTC
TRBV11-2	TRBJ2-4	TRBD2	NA	CASSLAGGKNIQYF	TGTGCCAGCAGCTTGGCGGGGGGTAAAAACATTCAGTACTTC
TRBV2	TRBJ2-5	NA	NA	CASSEGRETQYF	TGTGCCAGCAGTGAGGGGAGGGAGACCCAGTACTTC
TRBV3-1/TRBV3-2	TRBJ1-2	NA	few	CASSSRGGGLSEGYTF	TGTGCCAGCAGCTCCCGGGGGGGAGGTCTGAGCGAGGGCTACACCTTC
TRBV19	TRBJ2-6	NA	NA	CASSIRSSGANVLTF	TGTGCCAGTAGTATTAGAAGCTCTGGGGCCAACGTCCTGACTTTC
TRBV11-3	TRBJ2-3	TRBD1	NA	CASSSGQGWDTQYF	TGTGCCAGCAGCTCCGGACAGGGATGGGATACGCAGTATTTT
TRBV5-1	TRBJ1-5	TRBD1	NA	CASSLAGFGTGERPQHF	TGCGCCAGCAGCTTGGCGGGGTTTGGCACAGGGGAACGGCCCCAGCATTTT
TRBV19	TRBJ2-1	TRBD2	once	CASSTVAGGYYNEQFF	TGTGCCAGTAGTACCGTAGCGGGAGGGTACTACAATGAGCAGTTCTTC
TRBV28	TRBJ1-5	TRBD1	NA	CASRQDRDSYYSNQPQHF	TGTGCCAGCAGGCAAGACCGGGACAGTTACTATAGCAATCAGCCCCAGCATTTT
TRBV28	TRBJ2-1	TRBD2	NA	CASSFLGLGYNEQFF	TGTGCCAGCAGTTTTTTGGGACTAGGCTACAATGAGCAGTTCTTC
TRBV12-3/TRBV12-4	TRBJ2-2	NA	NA	CATNRGGELFF	TGTGCCACCAATCGAGGGGGGGAGCTGTTTTTT
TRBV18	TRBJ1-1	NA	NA	CASSPPRRRGNTEAFF	TGTGCCAGCTCACCACCTAGGCGCAGGGGAAACACTGAAGCTTTCTTT
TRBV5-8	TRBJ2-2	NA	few	CASSDRWGERNTGELFF	TGTGCCAGCAGCGATAGGTGGGGGGAGAGGAACACCGGGGAGCTGTTTTTT
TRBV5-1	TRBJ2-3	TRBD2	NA	CASSPLMSGRASTDTQYF	TGCGCCAGCAGCCCCCTGATGAGCGGGAGGGCCAGCACAGATACGCAGTATTTT
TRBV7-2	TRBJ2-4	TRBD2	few	CASTRRGGDKNIQYF	TGTGCCAGCACCAGGCGGGGGGGGGACAAAAACATTCAGTACTTC
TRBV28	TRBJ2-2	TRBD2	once	CASSLGAGGGYTGELFF	TGTGCCAGCAGTTTAGGGGCGGGGGGCGGATACACCGGGGAGCTGTTTTTT
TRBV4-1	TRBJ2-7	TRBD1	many	CASSQRQQGDEQYF	TGCGCCAGCAGCCAACGGCAACAGGGGGACGAGCAGTACTTC
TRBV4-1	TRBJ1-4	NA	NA	CASSQTPGLTNEKLFF	TGCGCCAGCAGCCAGACTCCGGGACTAACTAATGAAAAACTGTTTTTT
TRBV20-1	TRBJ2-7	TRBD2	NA	CSASRLAGLNEQYF	TGCAGTGCTAGTCGTCTAGCGGGATTAAACGAGCAGTACTTC
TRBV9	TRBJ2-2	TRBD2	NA	CASMAGGPRTGELFF	TGTGCCAGCATGGCGGGAGGGCCGAGGACCGGGGAGCTGTTTTTT
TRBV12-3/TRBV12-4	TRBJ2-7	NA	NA	CASSSWRLEQYF	TGTGCCAGCAGTTCCTGGAGGCTCGAGCAGTACTTC
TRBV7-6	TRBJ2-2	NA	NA	CASSLIIDSPGELFF	TGTGCCAGCAGCCTAATTATAGATTCTCCCGGGGAGCTGTTTTTT
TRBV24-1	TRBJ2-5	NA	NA	CATSDSLSRDLQETQYF	TGTGCCACCAGTGATTCTCTTTCTCGGGATTTACAAGAGACCCAGTACTTC
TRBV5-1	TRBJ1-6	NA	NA	CASSNGGTSNSPLHF	TGCGCCAGCAGCAATGGCGGGACCTCCAATTCACCCCTCCACTTT
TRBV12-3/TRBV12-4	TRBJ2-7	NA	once	CASSFQGAHEQYF	TGTGCCAGCAGTTTTCAAGGGGCCCACGAGCAGTACTTC
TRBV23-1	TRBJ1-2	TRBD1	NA	CASSQSGTGGYTF	TGCGCCAGCAGTCAATCCGGGACAGGGGGCTACACCTTC
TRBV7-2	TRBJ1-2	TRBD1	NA	CASSPSDRGGYGYTF	TGTGCCAGCAGCCCGTCGGACAGGGGGGGGTATGGCTACACCTTC
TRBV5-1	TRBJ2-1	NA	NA	CASSLVAPQGWSEQFF	TGCGCCAGCAGCTTGGTCGCCCCACAGGGCTGGAGTGAGCAGTTCTTC